A selection of T cell receptor beta chains follows, all from one sample in a study of early T cells in non-severe SARS-CoV-2 infection. TCRdb re-called the 5' RACE reads with MiXCR, one entry per CDR3 protein. The sample includes around 40,000 distinct CDR3 sequences, about 11% seen only once; the top ten take roughly 10%. Sequencing was carried out using whole blood. Every receptor here comes from an adult who was a healthcare worker with PCR-confirmed SARS-CoV-2 infection or an uninfected control (not recorded which). Each CDR3 is given with its conserved first and last residue. Fields, in order: D gene, V gene, clone size, J gene, CDR3 protein, CDR3 DNA. D genes are given only for firm matches. Some rows have no size entry. The others give once, few or many, or a class for an expanded clone.

D: -
V: TRBV5-4
size: medium-sized
J: TRBJ2-5
CDR3: CASSTGLLSETQYF
DNA: TGTGCCAGCAGCACGGGACTCCTATCGGAGACCCAGTACTTC

D: TRBD2
V: TRBV29-1
size: -
J: TRBJ2-2
CDR3: CSVGAGGPSTGELFF
DNA: TGCAGCGTTGGAGCGGGGGGGCCGTCTACCGGGGAGCTGTTTTTT

D: -
V: TRBV12-3/TRBV12-4
size: -
J: TRBJ2-1
CDR3: CASSSRGDWGEQFF
DNA: TGTGCCAGCAGTTCTAGGGGAGACTGGGGGGAGCAGTTCTTC

D: -
V: TRBV21-1
size: many
J: TRBJ2-2
CDR3: CASSSFRVNGTGELFF
DNA: TGTGCCAGCAGCAGCTTTCGGGTCAATGGGACCGGGGAGCTGTTTTTT

D: TRBD1
V: TRBV6-1
size: many
J: TRBJ2-5
CDR3: CASKQGVVETQYF
DNA: TGTGCCAGCAAACAGGGGGTGGTAGAGACCCAGTACTTC

D: -
V: TRBV20-1
size: few
J: TRBJ2-7
CDR3: CSARDARSTGYEQYF
DNA: TGCAGTGCTAGAGATGCTCGGTCCACGGGCTACGAGCAGTACTTC

D: -
V: TRBV29-1
size: many
J: TRBJ2-3
CDR3: CSALGGFTDTQYF
DNA: TGCAGCGCACTGGGGGGCTTCACAGATACGCAGTATTTT

D: -
V: TRBV5-1
size: few
J: TRBJ1-6
CDR3: CASSLDPGLGPLHF
DNA: TGCGCCAGCAGCTTGGACCCAGGGCTAGGACCCCTCCACTTT

D: TRBD2
V: TRBV7-2
size: few
J: TRBJ2-3
CDR3: CASSSVAGGPSTDTQYF
DNA: TGTGCCAGCAGCTCCGTAGCGGGGGGACCTAGCACAGATACGCAGTATTTT

D: TRBD2
V: TRBV20-1
size: -
J: TRBJ2-3
CDR3: CSAPLAGGFTDTQYF
DNA: TGCAGTGCCCCACTAGCGGGGGGTTTTACAGATACGCAGTATTTT

D: -
V: TRBV5-6
size: many
J: TRBJ2-5
CDR3: CASSLENLGTQYF
DNA: TGTGCCAGCAGCTTGGAGAACCTCGGGACCCAGTACTTC

D: -
V: TRBV7-2
size: -
J: TRBJ1-5
CDR3: CASSLDFSSNQPQHF
DNA: TGTGCCAGCAGCTTAGATTTCAGTAGCAATCAGCCCCAGCATTTT

D: -
V: TRBV19
size: many
J: TRBJ1-2
CDR3: CASSIDRETGKYGYTF
DNA: TGTGCCAGTAGTATAGATCGAGAAACCGGGAAGTATGGCTACACCTTC